These 27 T cell receptor beta chains share one sample of origin, sequenced in a study of blood T cell repertoires in COVID-19. Clones were read by immunoSEQ multiplex PCR, and TCRdb kept only the in-frame ones, dropping some. The table lists 390,000 or so clones, 70% to 90% of them singletons. Sequences were obtained from peripheral blood. All receptors come from a woman aged 25 to 39 with active or convalescent COVID-19.

The count of this clone is one. V is TRBV19 and J is TRBJ2-3; D may be TRBD2 (5 bases). CDR1 and CDR2 (germline): LNHDA, SQIVND (reference sequence). V was trimmed by 4 bases and J by 4 bases, leaving 6 bases between them. The CDR3 is 12 amino acids. The CDR3 coding sequence is TGTGCCAGTAGTACCGGGGCAGATACGCAGTATTTT. Translating it yields CASSTGADTQYF.

The table lists this clone with a few counts. The V and J genes are TRBV7-8 and TRBJ2-4; 9 bases match TRBD1. Germline CDR1 is SGHVS and CDR2 is FQNEAQ. The ends lost 6 bases at V and 4 bases at J; junction bases unmatched: 1. The CDR3 runs to 13 residues. This CDR3 reads CASRGTGKNIQYF. The CDR3 nucleotides are TGTGCCAGCAGGGGGACAGGGAAAAACATTCAGTACTTC.

This clone has a handful of counts. The chain uses TRBV9 and TRBJ1-6, with D unclear. With 0 bases removed from V and 9 bases from J, the gap between germline ends came to 10 bases. CDR3 length equals 14 residues. CDR1 SGDLS and CDR2 YYNGEE come from the germline V gene. CDR3 region: CASSVDGGGSPLHF. The CDR3 DNA is TGTGCCAGCAGCGTAGATGGAGGAGGTTCACCCCTCCACTTT.

The chain employs TRBV24-1 and TRBJ2-1; TRBD1 might be the D (5 bases). Germline CDR1 KGHDR, CDR2 SFDVKD. This CDR3 is 16 amino acids long. V gave up 1 base and J gave up 2 bases, with 11 bases separating them. CDR3 nucleotides: TGTGCCACCAGTGATTTATACAGGTCGACCTACAATGAGCAGTTCTTC. Residues: CATSDLYRSTYNEQFF.

This clone occurred a few times. The chain has TRBV6-1 and TRBJ1-4; possible D gene TRBD1, 5 bases. There are 18 residues in the CDR3. Looked up from germline, CDR1 is MNHNS and CDR2 is SASEGT. Deletions cut 1 base from V and 0 bases from J, with 15 bases between. The CDR3 is CASSEGPPQGATNEKLFF. The CDR3 coding sequence is TGTGCCAGCAGTGAAGGGCCACCGCAGGGTGCAACTAATGAAAAACTGTTTTTT.

This chain uses TRBV6-5 with TRBJ1-1, with D possibly being TRBD1 (5 bases). Germline V lookup: CDR1 MNHEY, CDR2 SVGAGI. Between the trimmed V and J ends, which lost 8 bases and 1 base, there was a span of 11 bases. The CDR3 length is 13 residues. CDR3 in amino acids: CASLRQPNTEAFF. The CDR3 nucleotides read TGTGCCAGCCTCCGACAGCCGAACACTGAAGCTTTCTTT.

V is TRBV18 and J is TRBJ2-1; D might be TRBD1 (5 bases). Germline assignment: CDR1 KGHSH and CDR2 LQKENI. This CDR3 has 15 amino acids. Trimming took off 3 bases at V and 7 bases at J, with 16 bases between the two ends. The DNA of the CDR3 is TGTGCCAGCTCACCGTTTCAGGGCAGATCTAATGAGCAGTTCTTC. This sequence encodes CASSPFQGRSNEQFF.

The chain couples TRBV19 to TRBJ1-2; 7 bases are shared with TRBD1. The V gene's germline CDR1 is LNHDA and CDR2 SQIVND (reference sequence). The CDR3 length is 14 residues. With 8 bases clipped from V and 0 bases from J, the junction kept 6 bases outside the gene matches. CDR3 coding DNA: TGTGCCAGTTTCAGGGGGATTCCTAACTATGGCTACACCTTC. It yields the protein CASFRGIPNYGYTF.

This clone has just one count. This chain links TRBV4-1 with TRBJ2-1, with a tentative D call TRBD2 (7 bases). V lost 4 bases and J 7 bases, leaving 26 bases between the germline ends. The CDR3 consists of 18 residues. Germline assignment: CDR1 MGHRA and CDR2 YSYEKL. The chain's CDR3 is CASSRAGGDGGGSNEQFF. For the CDR3, the DNA is TGCGCCAGCAGCCGTGCCGGAGGGGATGGGGGGGGCTCAAATGAGCAGTTCTTC.

Concerning this clone itself: One end of the junction fails to match germline, which may point to a read error. The V call is TRBV5-4, the J call TRBJ1-3, with 7 bases identical to TRBD1. CDR3 length equals 15 residues. Germline V gives CDR1 SGHNT, CDR2 YYREEE (reference sequence). The CDR3 region has the DNA TGTGCCAGCAGTTTGGACAGGACCTCTGGAAACACCATATATTTT. Its protein is CASSLDRTSGNTIYF.

The V call is TRBV11-2, the J call TRBJ2-1; possibly TRBD2 for D (6 bases). The CDR3 contains 16 residues. The ends were cut back, 5 bases at V and 5 bases at J, with 19 bases in the middle. Germline V gene lookup returns CDR1 SGHAT and CDR2 FQNNGV. The CDR3 sequence is CASSPGPAGEDNEQFF. CDR3 DNA: TGTGCCAGCAGCCCCGGACCAGCTGGGGAGGACAATGAGCAGTTCTTC.

V and J are TRBV27 and TRBJ2-2; TRBD1 matches at 8 bases. The CDR3 extends over 13 amino acids. Germline values: CDR1 MNHEY, CDR2 SMNVEV (reference sequence). Germline trimming cut 5 bases from V and 6 bases from J; bases unmatched to any gene: 2. The CDR3 DNA reads as TGTGCCAGCAGTAGGACAGGGCCCGGGGAGCTGTTTTTT. Its translation: CASSRTGPGELFF.

The V and J genes are TRBV4-1 and TRBJ2-7, with D possibly being TRBD2 (5 bases). Germline V gene lookup returns CDR1 MGHRA and CDR2 YSYEKL. This CDR3 is 15 amino acids long. Deletions cut 0 bases from V and 0 bases from J, with 9 bases between. The CDR3 region is CASSQEERDSYEQYF. The CDR3 coding sequence is TGCGCCAGCAGCCAAGAAGAACGGGACTCCTACGAGCAGTACTTC.

The J gene is TRBJ2-2, the V gene TRBV5-1, with 9 bases that match TRBD1. Germline V gives CDR1 SGHRS, CDR2 YFSETQ. Trimming took 3 bases from V and 1 from J; bases not matched to a gene: 1. The CDR3 loop spans 15 amino acids. The CDR3 region has the DNA TGCGCCAGCAGCTCGGGACAGGGGAACACCGGGGAGCTGTTTTTT. This translates into CASSSGQGNTGELFF.

This chain links TRBV6-5 with TRBJ2-7; 9 nucleotides match TRBD2. Per the germline V gene, CDR1 is MNHEY and CDR2 is SVGAGI. This CDR3 has 15 residues. J was trimmed by 2 bases and V by 5 bases; bases with no gene match: 7. The CDR3 DNA is TGTGCCAGCAGTCTAAGTAGCGGGGGCCCCTACGAGCAGTACTTC. Amino acids: CASSLSSGGPYEQYF.

This clone was detected a few times. The chain has TRBV14 and TRBJ2-7; D perhaps matches TRBD1 (6 bases). Trimming took 4 bases from V and 6 from J, leaving 13 bases between them. Germline V lookup: CDR1 SGHDN, CDR2 FVKESK. This CDR3 contains 13 residues. For the CDR3, the DNA is TGTGCCAGCAGCCGTCTACAGGGTGCCGAGCAGTACTTC. It is translated as CASSRLQGAEQYF.

The rearrangement joins TRBV10-3 to TRBJ2-2; 9 bases are shared with TRBD1. The CDR3 has 15 residues. Trimming cost V 3 bases and J 6 bases; bases outside gene matches: 5. Germline lookup yields CDR1 ENHRY and CDR2 SYGVKD. The CDR3 nucleotides read TGTGCCATCAGTGATACAGGGGGCGAAGCCGGGGAGCTGTTTTTT. It is translated as CAISDTGGEAGELFF.

The rearrangement links TRBV27 to TRBJ1-2, with 7 bases matching TRBD1. This CDR3 has 16 residues. The trim removed 5 bases at V and 0 bases at J, leaving 9 bases unmatched. The germline V gene has CDR1 MNHEY and CDR2 SMNVEV (reference sequence). The CDR3 DNA follows: TGTGCCAGCAGTCCCGGGACAGCCAGACCTAACTATGGCTACACCTTC. This translates into CASSPGTARPNYGYTF.

The V call is TRBV5-1, the J call TRBJ2-1, with D maybe TRBD2 (5 bases). The germline V gene encodes CDR1 SGHRS and CDR2 YFSETQ. The CDR3 contains 14 residues. V was shortened by 6 bases and J by 8 bases, with 18 bases between the two germline ends. Here the CDR3 DNA reads TGCGCCAGCAACCCCGGGGATAGTGTCGATGAGCAGTTCTTC. Its protein product is CASNPGDSVDEQFF.

The chain links TRBV11-2 to TRBJ2-2; D perhaps matches TRBD2 (5 bases). This CDR3 comprises 17 residues. Per the germline V gene, CDR1 is SGHAT and CDR2 is FQNNGV. The ends were cut back, 2 bases at V and 3 bases at J, with 16 bases in the middle. In DNA form, the CDR3 reads TGTGCCAGCAGCTTAACCTCCGGACCGGGATACACCGGGGAGCTGTTTTTT. It codes for CASSLTSGPGYTGELFF.

The rearrangement joins TRBV4-1 to TRBJ1-6, with 9 bases identical to TRBD1. The CDR3 is made up of 15 amino acids. CDR1 and CDR2 (germline): MGHRA, YSYEKL. After removal of 3 bases from V and 7 bases from J, the junction contained 4 bases not matched to a gene. This CDR3 is CASSQGDRENSPLHF. The CDR3 nucleotides read TGCGCCAGCAGCCAGGGGGACAGGGAAAATTCACCCCTCCACTTT.

The rearrangement joins TRBV19 to TRBJ1-1; D remains ambiguous. The V gene's germline CDR1 is LNHDA and CDR2 SQIVND (reference sequence). With 5 bases removed from V and 3 bases from J, the gap between germline ends came to 10 bases. This CDR3 has 13 amino acids. The CDR3 region is CASSDIGHTEAFF. The CDR3 DNA sequence: TGTGCCAGTAGTGATATCGGTCACACTGAAGCTTTCTTT.

This clone was seen only once. The chain employs TRBV2 and TRBJ2-3; a weak D match, TRBD2 (7 bases). Per germline, CDR1 SNHLY and CDR2 FYNNEI. The CDR3 is 17 residues long. V lost 3 bases to trimming and J lost 2 bases, with 18 bases between them. The CDR3 protein is CASSDSGRGPYTDTQYF. In DNA form, the CDR3 reads TGTGCCAGCAGTGATTCGGGGCGGGGGCCCTACACAGATACGCAGTATTTT.

J is TRBJ2-1 and V is TRBV4-2; 8 bases line up with TRBD2. This CDR3 contains 18 residues. The trim removed 0 bases at V and 1 base at J, leaving 8 bases unmatched. CDR1 and CDR2 (germline): LGHNA, YNFKEQ. The CDR3 coding sequence is TGTGCCAGCAGCCAAGATCTCGCGGGGGGCTCTTCCTACAATGAGCAGTTCTTC. Its protein is CASSQDLAGGSSYNEQFF.

This chain uses TRBV3-1 (or the pseudogene TRBV3-2) with TRBJ2-5, with TRBD2 identical over 9 bases. Germline V gives CDR1 LGHDT, CDR2 YNNKEL (reference sequence). V gave up 6 bases and J gave up 4 bases; unmatched junction bases: 15. The CDR3 is made up of 17 amino acids. CDR3 residues: CASRRTGVAGVGETQYF. The DNA of the CDR3 is TGTGCCAGCAGGCGCACGGGGGTAGCGGGAGTTGGAGAGACCCAGTACTTC.

This sequence joins TRBV27 and TRBJ1-5, with 9 bases aligning to TRBD1. Germline CDR1 is MNHEY and CDR2 is SMNVEV (reference sequence). Losses at the gene ends were 6 bases for V and 11 bases for J; bases not matched to a gene: 14. The CDR3 sequence is 15 residues long. In DNA form, the CDR3 reads TGTGCCAGCAGACGGGACAGGGAAGGGGCGGGGGCCCAGCATTTT. As protein: CASRRDREGAGAQHF.

The V gene is TRBV10-3, the J gene TRBJ1-1; D may be TRBD1 (5 bases). The germline CDR1 and CDR2 sequences are ENHRY and SYGVKD. The CDR3 length is 14 residues. V shed 4 bases and J shed 1 base, with 10 bases lying between them. The CDR3 spells CAISGTTGNTEAFF. CDR3 DNA sequence: TGTGCCATCAGTGGGACAACAGGGAACACTGAAGCTTTCTTT.